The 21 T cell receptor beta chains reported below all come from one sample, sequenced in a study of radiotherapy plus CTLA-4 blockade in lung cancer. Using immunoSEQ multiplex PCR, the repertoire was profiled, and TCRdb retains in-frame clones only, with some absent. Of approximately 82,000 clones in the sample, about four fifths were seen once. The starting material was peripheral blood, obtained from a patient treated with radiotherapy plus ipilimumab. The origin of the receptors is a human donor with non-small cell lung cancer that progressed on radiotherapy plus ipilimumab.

The CDR3 protein is CASRVLREVDYGYTF. In DNA, the CDR3 is TGTGCCAGCAGGGTACTCAGGGAGGTCGACTATGGCTACACCTTC. The rearrangement joins TRBV6-5 to TRBJ1-2, with D maybe TRBD1 (5 bases). V was cut by 6 bases and J by 3 bases, with 17 bases left in between. Germline CDR1 MNHEY, CDR2 SVGAGI. This CDR3 has 15 residues.

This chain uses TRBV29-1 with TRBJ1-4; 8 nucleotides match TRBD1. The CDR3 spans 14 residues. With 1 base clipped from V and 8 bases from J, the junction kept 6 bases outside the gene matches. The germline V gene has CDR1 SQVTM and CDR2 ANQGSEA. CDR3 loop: CSVEGGQGLEKLFF. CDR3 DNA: TGCAGCGTTGAAGGTGGACAGGGTCTGGAAAAACTGTTTTTT.

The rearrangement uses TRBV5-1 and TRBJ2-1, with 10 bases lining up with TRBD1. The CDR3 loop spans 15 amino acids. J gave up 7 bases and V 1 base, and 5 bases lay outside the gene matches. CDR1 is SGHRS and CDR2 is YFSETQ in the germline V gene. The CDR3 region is CASSLLGQGLNEQFF. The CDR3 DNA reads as TGCGCCAGCAGCTTGTTGGGACAGGGGTTGAATGAGCAGTTCTTC.

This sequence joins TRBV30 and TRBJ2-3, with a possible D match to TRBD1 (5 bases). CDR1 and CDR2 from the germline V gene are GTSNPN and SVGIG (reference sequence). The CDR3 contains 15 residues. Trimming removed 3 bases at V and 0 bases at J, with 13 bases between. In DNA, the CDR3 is TGTGCCTGGAGCCGTACAGGCCGGAGCACAGATACGCAGTATTTT. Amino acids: CAWSRTGRSTDTQYF.

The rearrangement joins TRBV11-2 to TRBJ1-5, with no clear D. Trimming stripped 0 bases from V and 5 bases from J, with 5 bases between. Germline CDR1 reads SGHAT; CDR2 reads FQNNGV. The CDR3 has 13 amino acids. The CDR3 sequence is CASSLERDQPQHF. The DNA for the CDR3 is TGTGCCAGCAGCTTAGAGCGGGATCAGCCCCAGCATTTT.

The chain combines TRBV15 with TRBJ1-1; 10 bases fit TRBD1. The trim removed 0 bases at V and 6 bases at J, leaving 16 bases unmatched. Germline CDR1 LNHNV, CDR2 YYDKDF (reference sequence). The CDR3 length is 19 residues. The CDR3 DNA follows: TGTGCCACCAGCAGAGACCGGTCGTCGGGACAGGGGTCTTGGGCTGAAGCTTTCTTT. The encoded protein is CATSRDRSSGQGSWAEAFF.

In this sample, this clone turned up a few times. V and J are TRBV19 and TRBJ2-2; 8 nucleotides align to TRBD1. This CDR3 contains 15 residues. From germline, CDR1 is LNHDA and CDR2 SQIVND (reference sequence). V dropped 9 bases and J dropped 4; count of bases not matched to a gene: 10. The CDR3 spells CASGTQGASTGELFF. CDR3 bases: TGTGCCAGCGGTACTCAGGGGGCGAGCACCGGGGAGCTGTTTTTT.

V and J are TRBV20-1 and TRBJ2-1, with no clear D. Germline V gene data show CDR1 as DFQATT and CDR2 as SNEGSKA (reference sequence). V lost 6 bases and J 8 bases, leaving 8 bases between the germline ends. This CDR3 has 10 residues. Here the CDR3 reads CSANSYEQFF. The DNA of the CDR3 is TGCAGTGCAAATAGCTATGAGCAGTTCTTC.

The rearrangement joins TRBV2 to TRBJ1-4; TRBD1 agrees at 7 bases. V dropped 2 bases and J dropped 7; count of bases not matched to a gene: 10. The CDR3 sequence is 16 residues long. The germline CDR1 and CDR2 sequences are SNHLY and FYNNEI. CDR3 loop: CASSETRQGAGEKLFF. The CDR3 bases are TGTGCCAGCAGTGAAACACGACAGGGAGCGGGTGAAAAACTGTTTTTT.

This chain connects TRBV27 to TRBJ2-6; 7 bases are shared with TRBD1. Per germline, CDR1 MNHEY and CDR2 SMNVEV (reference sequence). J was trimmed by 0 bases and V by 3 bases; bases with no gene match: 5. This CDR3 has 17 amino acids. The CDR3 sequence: CASSLGTVSSGANVLTF. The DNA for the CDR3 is TGTGCCAGCAGTTTGGGGACAGTAAGCTCTGGGGCCAACGTCCTGACTTTC.

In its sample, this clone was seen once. As DNA, the CDR3 is TGTGCCAGCAGTTTTTCTAGCTCGGCGGAGACCCAGTACTTC. Amino acid sequence: CASSFSSSAETQYF. The chain carries TRBV27 and TRBJ2-5, with D perhaps matching TRBD2 (5 bases). CDR1 MNHEY and CDR2 SMNVEV come from the germline V gene (reference sequence). Trimming cost V 3 bases and J 5 bases, with 13 bases left between them. The CDR3 contains 14 residues.

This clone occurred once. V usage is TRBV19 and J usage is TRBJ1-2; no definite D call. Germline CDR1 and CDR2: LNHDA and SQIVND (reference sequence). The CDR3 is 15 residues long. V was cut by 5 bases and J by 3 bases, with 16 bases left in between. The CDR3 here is CASSAYQDLDYGYTF. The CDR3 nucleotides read TGTGCCAGTAGTGCCTATCAGGATCTCGACTATGGCTACACCTTC. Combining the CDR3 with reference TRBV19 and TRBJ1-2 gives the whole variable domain DGGITQSPKYLFRKEGQNVTLSCEQNLNHDAMYWYRQDPGQGLRLIYYSQIVNDFQKGDIAEGYSVSREKKESFPLTVTSAQKNPTAFYLCASSAYQDLDYGYTFGSGTRLTVV.

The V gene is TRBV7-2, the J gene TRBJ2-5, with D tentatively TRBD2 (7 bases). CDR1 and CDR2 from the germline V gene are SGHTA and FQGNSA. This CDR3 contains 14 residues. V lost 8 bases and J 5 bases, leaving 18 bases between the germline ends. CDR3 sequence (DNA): TGTGCCAGCGCCCCCGAGGGGGGGTTCGAGACCCAGTACTTC. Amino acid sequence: CASAPEGGFETQYF.

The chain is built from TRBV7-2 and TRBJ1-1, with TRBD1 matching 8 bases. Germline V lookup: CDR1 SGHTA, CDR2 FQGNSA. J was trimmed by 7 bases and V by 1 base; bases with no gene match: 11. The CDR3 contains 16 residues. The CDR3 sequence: CASSLGPRDRRNEAFF. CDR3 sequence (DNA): TGTGCCAGCAGCTTAGGACCCCGGGACAGGAGAAATGAAGCTTTCTTT.

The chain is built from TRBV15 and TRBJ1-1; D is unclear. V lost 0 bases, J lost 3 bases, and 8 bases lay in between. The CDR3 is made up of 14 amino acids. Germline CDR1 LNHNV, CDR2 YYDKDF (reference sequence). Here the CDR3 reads CATSRDLRDTEAFF. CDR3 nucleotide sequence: TGTGCCACCAGCAGAGATCTGCGGGACACTGAAGCTTTCTTT.

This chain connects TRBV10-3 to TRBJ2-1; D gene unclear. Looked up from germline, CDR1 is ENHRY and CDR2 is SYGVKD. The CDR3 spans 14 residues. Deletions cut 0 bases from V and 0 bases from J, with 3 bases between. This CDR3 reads CAISESSSYNEQFF. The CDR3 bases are TGTGCCATCAGTGAGTCTAGCTCCTACAATGAGCAGTTCTTC.

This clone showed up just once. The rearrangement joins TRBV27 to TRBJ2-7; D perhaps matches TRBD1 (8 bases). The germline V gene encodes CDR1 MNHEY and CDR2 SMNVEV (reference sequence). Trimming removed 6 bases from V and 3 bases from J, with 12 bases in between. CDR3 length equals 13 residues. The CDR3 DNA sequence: TGTGCCAGCAGGCACAGGGGGGGCTACGAGCAGTACTTC. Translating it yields CASRHRGGYEQYF.

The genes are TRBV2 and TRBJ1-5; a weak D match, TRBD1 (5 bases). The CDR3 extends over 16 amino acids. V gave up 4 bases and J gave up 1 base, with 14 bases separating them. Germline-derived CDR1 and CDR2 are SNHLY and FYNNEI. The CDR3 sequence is CASSGQFQGSNQPQHF. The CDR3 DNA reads TGTGCCAGCAGTGGACAATTCCAGGGCAGCAATCAGCCCCAGCATTTT. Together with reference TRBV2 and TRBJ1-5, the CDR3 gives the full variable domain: EPEVTQTPSHQVTQMGQEVILRCVPISNHLYFYWYRQILGQKVEFLVSFYNNEISEKSEIFDDQFSVERPDGSNFTLKIRSTKLEDSAMYFCASSGQFQGSNQPQHFGDGTRLSIL.

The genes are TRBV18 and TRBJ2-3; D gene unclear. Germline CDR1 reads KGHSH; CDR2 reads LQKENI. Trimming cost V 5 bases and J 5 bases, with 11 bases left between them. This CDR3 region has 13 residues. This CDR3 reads CASSVRLLDTQYF. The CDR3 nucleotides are TGTGCCAGCTCAGTACGGCTCCTAGATACGCAGTATTTT.

The CDR3 region has the DNA TGCGCCAGCAGCGCCCTGGGGGGGGGCGGAGAGACCCAGTACTTC. This codes for CASSALGGGGETQYF. V is TRBV5-1 and J is TRBJ2-5; D perhaps matches TRBD2 (7 bases). The CDR3 consists of 15 residues. Trimming shortened V by 4 bases and J by 4 bases, and 17 bases separated the two germline ends. Germline V lookup: CDR1 SGHRS, CDR2 YFSETQ. Drawing the rest from reference TRBV5-1 and TRBJ2-5, the complete variable domain is KAGVTQTPRYLIKTRGQQVTLSCSPISGHRSVSWYQQTPGQGLQFLFEYFSETQRNKGNFPGRFSGRQFSNSRSEMNVSTLELGDSALYLCASSALGGGGETQYFGPGTRLLVL.

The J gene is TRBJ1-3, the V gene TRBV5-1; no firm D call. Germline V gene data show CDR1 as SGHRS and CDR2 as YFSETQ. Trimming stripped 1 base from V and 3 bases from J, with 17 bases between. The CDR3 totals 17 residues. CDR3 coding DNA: TGCGCCAGCAGCTTGTCGGGCCAACTTAAAGGTGGAAACACCATATATTTT. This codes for CASSLSGQLKGGNTIYF.